This record covers a single TCR beta chain. Antigen: not known. This specimen belongs to a study of T cell responses to AZD1222 COVID-19 vaccine. Whole-study findings and limits: Epitopes outside B.1.351 and B.1.1.7 mutated regions reportedly drew nearly half of spike TCRs. Females made up more of the donors, who were largely white British, and clonal diversity may have come out too low. Spike-specific TCR repertoires showed rising breadth and depth after two AZD1222 doses. The span of vaccine-associated CD4 TCRs extended across spike, with dominance at 160-218 and 743-854.

Repertoires were generated with immunoSEQ multiplex PCR, while TCRdb's copy carries only in-frame clones and drops some. The table includes more than 85,000 clones, 88% detected once. This clonotype originated in an adult in good health. The source material was peripheral blood, sampled on day 0 of AZD1222 vaccination.

The DNA for the CDR3 is TGTGCTAGTGGTTTAGGGCCCAATGAGCAGTTCTTC. It translates to CASGLGPNEQFF. The chain uses TRBV12-5 and TRBJ2-1; D call uncertain. The CDR3 contains 12 residues. The V end was cut by 3 bases, the J end by 6 bases, with 6 bases between. Germline CDR1 reads LGHNT; CDR2 reads FRNRAP.